The text below deals with one T cell receptor beta chain. Generated by immunoSEQ multiplex PCR, the TCRdb table keeps only in-frame clones and is missing some. The sample includes 400,000 to 500,000 clones, approximately 90% seen only once; the top ten take 1.4% to 1.5%. The CDR3 covers 11 residues. Germline values: CDR1 LGHDT, CDR2 YNNKEL (reference sequence). The V end lost 7 bases, the J end lost 6 bases, and 9 bases lay between the germline ends. The entry originates in a study of blood T cell repertoires in COVID-19. In the study overall: Some COVID-19 samples were acute and others convalescent; all came from the United States, Italy and Spain.

This chain joins TRBV3-1 (or the pseudogene TRBV3-2) and TRBJ1-2, with a tentative D call TRBD1 (6 bases). This receptor was obtained from a woman aged 25 to 39 with active or convalescent COVID-19. Input material: peripheral blood. CDR3 region: CASTRGNGYTF. The CDR3 nucleotides are TGTGCCAGCACCAGGGGAAATGGCTACACCTTC.